This T cell receptor (beta chain) was recovered during a study of identical twins. The CDR3 runs to 13 residues. V was shortened by 7 bases and J by 0 bases, with 10 bases between the two germline ends. Per germline, CDR1 LGHDT and CDR2 YNNKEL (reference sequence). One entry per CDR3 protein, called by TCRdb with MiXCR from the 5' RACE reads. The sample holds under 250,000 distinct CDR3 sequences, roughly an eighth seen once. Notes on the study in general: The study drew conclusions from cross-sectional statistical analysis, not from following the same donors.

This clonotype was counted between two and nine times. What it binds is unknown. The same data also contributed to another study, on yellow fever vaccine responses in identical twins.

The V and J genes are TRBV3-1 and TRBJ2-7; D remains ambiguous. Specimen: memory (CD45RO+) T cells sorted from blood. The clonotype comes from a woman aged 18-35 years in good health. CDR3 amino acids: CASIGPGSYEQYF. The CDR3 DNA reads TGTGCCAGCATTGGTCCGGGCTCCTACGAGCAGTACTTC.